Listed below are T cell receptor beta chains from one sample, sequenced in a study of T cell responses to AZD1222 COVID-19 vaccine. TCRdb keeps only in-frame clones here, not all; method: immunoSEQ multiplex PCR. The sample consists of over 130,000 clones, 85% to 95% of them appearing once. Sequences were derived from peripheral blood, sampled on day 0 of AZD1222 vaccination. Every receptor here comes from an adult in good health. CDR3s include the opening cysteine and the closing phenylalanine or tryptophan. A D gene is named only where the DNA matches it firmly. Size values are once, few and many counts, or a class for expanded clones, and some rows have none.

D	V	J	size	CDR3	DNA
-	TRBV10-3	TRBJ2-1	-	CAISVKSSYNEQFF	TGTGCCATCAGTGTTAAAAGCTCCTACAATGAGCAGTTCTTC
TRBD1	TRBV6-5	TRBJ1-2	-	CASTETGRDGYTF	TGTGCCAGCACCGAGACAGGGCGGGATGGCTACACCTTC
-	TRBV7-7	TRBJ1-1	-	CASSQGTKQGSTEAFF	TGTGCCAGCAGCCAGGGGACGAAGCAGGGGAGCACTGAAGCTTTCTTT
TRBD2	TRBV4-1	TRBJ2-1	-	CASSRLFASGGVSSYNEQFF	TGCGCCAGCAGCCGATTGTTTGCTAGCGGGGGGGTTAGCTCCTACAATGAGCAGTTCTTC
-	TRBV2	TRBJ2-5	once	CASSDSPRKTQYF	TGTGCCAGCAGTGATTCGCCTCGAAAGACCCAGTACTTC
-	TRBV5-8	TRBJ1-5	once	CASSLAATEYSNQPQHF	TGTGCCAGCAGCTTGGCCGCAACAGAATATAGCAATCAGCCCCAGCATTTT
-	TRBV9	TRBJ2-1	once	CASSARTVPYNEQFF	TGTGCCAGCAGCGCCCGGACAGTGCCCTACAATGAGCAGTTCTTC
TRBD1	TRBV2	TRBJ1-5	-	CASSASGGGLQPQHF	TGTGCCAGCAGCGCCTCAGGGGGTGGGCTACAGCCCCAGCATTTT
-	TRBV7-2	TRBJ1-2	once	CASSPRIGVLGYTF	TGTGCCAGCAGCCCACGAATCGGGGTGCTAGGCTACACCTTC
-	TRBV4-1	TRBJ1-1	once	CASSRLGPEEAFF	TGCGCCAGCAGCCGTCTTGGGCCAGAAGAAGCTTTCTTT
-	TRBV6-5	TRBJ1-6	-	CASSYSGGGYNSPLHF	TGTGCCAGCAGTTACTCGGGGGGAGGATATAATTCACCCCTCCACTTT
-	TRBV6-5	TRBJ1-1	-	CASSYSKNTEAFF	TGTGCCAGCAGTTACTCGAAGAACACTGAAGCTTTCTTT
TRBD2	TRBV4-1	TRBJ2-1	-	CASSQPGAGGEQFF	TGCGCCAGCAGCCAACCTGGCGCGGGGGGAGAGCAGTTCTTC
-	TRBV5-1	TRBJ1-3	few	CASSPQGWSGNTIYF	TGCGCCAGCAGCCCCCAGGGGTGGTCTGGAAACACCATATATTTT
TRBD2	TRBV4-1	TRBJ2-1	-	CASSQGLFRSGGSSYNEQFF	TGCGCCAGCAGCCAAGGTTTGTTCAGGAGCGGGGGTAGCTCCTACAATGAGCAGTTCTTC
TRBD2	TRBV7-3	TRBJ2-2	-	CASSSGGNTGELFF	TGTGCCAGCAGCTCGGGGGGTAACACCGGGGAGCTGTTTTTT
TRBD1	TRBV30	TRBJ1-1	-	CAWTRDRGVGAFF	TGTGCCTGGACCCGGGACAGGGGTGTGGGGGCTTTCTTT
-	TRBV18	TRBJ1-3	-	CASSPDALGGNTIYF	TGTGCCAGCTCACCCGACGCGCTAGGAGGAAACACCATATATTTT
TRBD1	TRBV2	TRBJ1-2	-	CASSEDRAPYGYTF	TGTGCCAGCAGCGAAGACAGGGCCCCCTATGGCTACACCTTC
-	TRBV11-1	TRBJ2-3	-	CASSFESTSDTQYF	TGTGCCAGCAGCTTTGAGTCTACATCAGATACGCAGTATTTT
-	TRBV11-1	TRBJ1-2	-	CASSDSLREANYGYTF	TGTGCCAGCAGCGACAGTCTACGGGAAGCTAACTATGGCTACACCTTC
TRBD1	TRBV5-1	TRBJ1-2	-	CASSVGQGVGGYTF	TGCGCCAGCAGCGTGGGACAGGGGGTCGGTGGCTACACCTTC
-	TRBV7-5	TRBJ1-2	-	CARSSRQHYTF	TGTGCCAGAAGCTCCAGACAGCACTACACCTTC
-	TRBV7-2	TRBJ1-1	-	CASSVGTGRTEAFF	TGTGCCAGCAGCGTAGGAACGGGGAGAACTGAAGCTTTCTTT
TRBD2	TRBV2	TRBJ2-5	-	CASRGSLGTSGQETQYF	TGTGCCAGCCGGGGCTCGTTGGGGACTAGCGGGCAAGAGACCCAGTACTTC
-	TRBV3-1/TRBV3-2	TRBJ1-3	-	CASSSYSGQSGNTIYF	TGTGCCAGCAGCTCCTATTCGGGGCAGTCTGGAAACACCATATATTTT
-	TRBV5-1	TRBJ2-1	-	CASSGDSYNEQFF	TGCGCCAGCAGCGGAGACAGCTACAATGAGCAGTTCTTC
-	TRBV5-8	TRBJ1-2	-	CASSLAIRGSYGYTF	TGTGCCAGCAGCTTGGCCATCCGGGGATCCTATGGCTACACCTTC
-	TRBV15	TRBJ1-3	-	CATSRDPGNTIYF	TGTGCCACCAGCAGAGATCCGGGAAACACCATATATTTT
-	TRBV4-3	TRBJ1-5	-	CASSQDRQGSNQPQHF	TGCGCCAGCAGCCAAGATCGTCAGGGAAGCAATCAGCCCCAGCATTTT
-	TRBV4-3	TRBJ1-2	-	CASSQRSLINYGYTF	TGCGCCAGCAGCCAACGGAGCCTTATTAACTATGGCTACACCTTC
-	TRBV28	TRBJ2-2	-	CASSLGYTGELFF	TGTGCCAGCAGTTTGGGCTACACCGGGGAGCTGTTTTTT
-	TRBV2	TRBJ1-3	-	CASSRTASSGNTIYF	TGTGCCAGCAGCAGGACTGCGAGCTCTGGAAACACCATATATTTT
-	TRBV5-1	TRBJ2-3	-	CASSSRTSTDTQYF	TGCGCCAGCAGCTCTCGGACCAGCACAGATACGCAGTATTTT
-	TRBV3-1/TRBV3-2	TRBJ2-2	once	CASSQMVVTGELFF	TGTGCCAGCAGCCAAATGGTGGTAACCGGGGAGCTGTTTTTT
TRBD1	TRBV9	TRBJ2-1	-	CASSAPRGHGWDREQFF	TGTGCCAGCAGCGCACCCAGGGGGCATGGGTGGGACCGTGAGCAGTTCTTC
-	TRBV6-5	TRBJ1-1	-	CATGDGPQNAFF	TGTGCCACCGGAGATGGGCCCCAGAACGCTTTCTTT
-	TRBV7-8	TRBJ2-1	once	CASIETWQGFYNEQFF	TGTGCCAGCATCGAAACATGGCAGGGATTCTACAATGAGCAGTTCTTC
-	TRBV6-5	TRBJ2-3	-	CASSYGFWDTQYF	TGTGCCAGCAGTTACGGATTTTGGGATACGCAGTATTTT
-	TRBV5-6	TRBJ1-3	-	CASSMWTFSGNTIYF	TGTGCCAGCAGCATGTGGACTTTTTCTGGAAACACCATATATTTT